A single sample gave rise to the 16 T cell receptor beta chains below, sequenced in a study of T cells after somatic rescue of genetic block. The table came from immunoSEQ multiplex PCR; TCRdb's copy has only in-frame clones and leaves some out. The sample shows fewer than 150,000 clones, around nine tenths of them seen only once. The sample consisted of peripheral blood mononuclear cells (PBMCs). All receptors derive from a woman aged 18-29 years.

The chain is built from TRBV30 and TRBJ1-3; possibly TRBD1 for D (5 bases). Looked up from germline, CDR1 is GTSNPN and CDR2 is SVGIG (reference sequence). The CDR3 extends over 13 amino acids. V was clipped by 4 bases and J by 0 bases, with 7 bases between them. The CDR3 loop is CAWNRFSGNTIYF. The CDR3 nucleotides read TGTGCCTGGAACAGGTTCTCTGGAAACACCATATATTTT. Supplemented by reference TRBV30 and TRBJ1-3, the full variable domain reads SQTIHQWPATLVQPVGSPLSLECTVEGTSNPNLYWYRQAAGRGLQLLFYSVGIGQISSEVPQNLSASRPQDRQFILSSKKLLLSDSGFYLCAWNRFSGNTIYFGEGSWLTVV.

The chain recombines TRBV7-2 with TRBJ2-7, with D perhaps TRBD2 (7 bases). The CDR3 covers 16 residues. Germline-derived CDR1 and CDR2 are SGHTA and FQGNSA. V gave up 0 bases and J gave up 1 base, with 13 bases separating them. CDR3 protein: CASSLANGGPSYEQYF. CDR3 DNA: TGTGCCAGCAGCTTAGCGAACGGGGGGCCGTCCTACGAGCAGTACTTC.

The CDR3 bases are TGTGCCAGCAGTTTTGATGGACGGGGCTACACCTTC. As protein: CASSFDGRGYTF. The J gene is TRBJ1-2, the V gene TRBV28; the D is unclear. The CDR3 is 12 residues long. The germline gives CDR1 MDHEN, CDR2 SYDVKM. Trimming stripped 3 bases from V and 8 bases from J, with 10 bases between.

In DNA, the CDR3 is TGTGCCAGCATGAACGGGGGGTCCCGGGAGACCCAGTACTTC. The encoded protein is CASMNGGSRETQYF. This chain uses TRBV6-5 with TRBJ2-5, with TRBD2 matching over 7 bases. Trimming removed 7 bases from V and 5 bases from J; junction bases left unmatched: 10. The CDR3 is made up of 14 amino acids. Germline CDR1 reads MNHEY; CDR2 reads SVGAGI.

V gene TRBV30 combines with J gene TRBJ1-2; D gene uncertain. Trimming cost V 7 bases and J 7 bases, with 16 bases left between them. Germline V gives CDR1 GTSNPN, CDR2 SVGIG (reference sequence). This CDR3 spans 12 amino acids. CDR3 nucleotide sequence: TGTGCCTTGAACCGGGCTAGCTTTGGCTACACCTTC. The encoded protein is CALNRASFGYTF. The complete variable domain, with remaining parts taken from reference TRBV30 and TRBJ1-2, reads SQTIHQWPATLVQPVGSPLSLECTVEGTSNPNLYWYRQAAGRGLQLLFYSVGIGQISSEVPQNLSASRPQDRQFILSSKKLLLSDSGFYLCALNRASFGYTFGSGTRLTVV.

V is TRBV11-2 and J is TRBJ1-2, with unresolved D. The CDR3 totals 12 residues. V gave up 3 bases and J gave up 6 bases, with 8 bases separating them. Germline CDR1 reads SGHAT; CDR2 reads FQNNGV. The CDR3 spells CASSFPGHGYTF. Here the CDR3 DNA reads TGTGCCAGCAGCTTTCCTGGCCATGGCTACACCTTC.

The rearrangement links TRBV6-4 to TRBJ2-5, with D possibly called TRBD1 or TRBD2 (6 bases each). Germline lookup yields CDR1 MRHNA and CDR2 SNTAGT. The ends were cut back, 3 bases at V and 3 bases at J, with 14 bases in the middle. The CDR3 runs 15 residues. The CDR3 nucleotides read TGTGCCAGCAGTGAGGACACGGGGGCAGAAGAGACCCAGTACTTC. This codes for CASSEDTGAEETQYF.

The CDR3 nucleotides are TGTGCCAGCAGCTTGGAGCCAGGGCAATTCTATGGCTACACCTTC. Translating gives CASSLEPGQFYGYTF. J is TRBJ1-2 and V is TRBV5-4; the D gene is possibly TRBD1 (5 bases). V lost 0 bases to trimming and J lost 4 bases, with 13 bases between them. The CDR3 contains 15 residues. Germline V gene sequence: CDR1 SGHNT, CDR2 YYREEE (reference sequence). The full variable domain, its missing parts supplied by reference TRBV5-4 and TRBJ1-2, is ETGVTQSPTHLIKTRGQQVTLRCSSQSGHNTVSWYQQALGQGPQFIFQYYREEENGRGNFPPRFSGLQFPNYSSELNVNALELDDSALYLCASSLEPGQFYGYTFGSGTRLTVV.

The chain recombines TRBV19 with TRBJ2-3, with a weak D call TRBD1 (5 bases). Trimming cost V 1 base and J 2 bases, with 10 bases left between them. Germline values: CDR1 LNHDA, CDR2 SQIVND (reference sequence). This CDR3 is 15 amino acids long. The CDR3 is CASSIARQTTDTQYF. CDR3 DNA: TGTGCCAGTAGTATAGCCCGACAGACCACAGATACGCAGTATTTT.

This chain joins TRBV9 and TRBJ2-3; 8 bases map to TRBD2. Germline V CDR1 and CDR2: SGDLS, YYNGEE. The CDR3 consists of 15 residues. The ends lost 4 bases at V and 6 bases at J; junction bases unmatched: 10. CDR3 in DNA: TGTGCCAGCAGCTTTTCGCGGGGGGCCGGTGATACGCAGTATTTT. Translating gives CASSFSRGAGDTQYF.

The chain carries TRBV5-5 and TRBJ2-7; D not resolved. V lost 2 bases and J 2 bases, leaving 5 bases between the germline ends. The CDR3 spans 12 residues. Germline V gene sequence: CDR1 SGHKS, CDR2 YYEKEE (reference sequence). The CDR3 is CASSFGTYEQYF. The CDR3 region has the DNA TGTGCCAGCAGCTTTGGGACCTACGAGCAGTACTTC.

This clone appeared a few times. The genes are TRBV6-5 and TRBJ1-4; TRBD1 aligns across 7 bases. Unmatched junction bases numbered 14, after V lost 8 bases and J lost 8 bases. The CDR3 extends over 15 amino acids. CDR1 and CDR2 from the germline V gene are MNHEY and SVGAGI. This chain's CDR3 is CASSKEGGAGEKLFF. Written as DNA, the CDR3 is TGTGCCAGCTCTAAGGAAGGGGGCGCGGGGGAAAAACTGTTTTTT.

The chain recombines TRBV27 with TRBJ2-5; tentatively, D is TRBD2 (6 bases). The germline CDR1 and CDR2 sequences are MNHEY and SMNVEV (reference sequence). Between the trimmed V and J ends, which lost 8 bases and 5 bases, there was a span of 21 bases. This CDR3 comprises 15 residues. The CDR3 sequence: CASSPSGTFQETQYF. In nucleotides, the CDR3 is TGTGCCAGCTCCCCCTCCGGGACTTTTCAGGAGACCCAGTACTTC.

This sequence joins TRBV27 and TRBJ2-2; the D gene could be TRBD1 or TRBD2 (6 bases each). The CDR3 spans 14 residues. Germline assignment: CDR1 MNHEY and CDR2 SMNVEV (reference sequence). With 4 bases removed from V and 5 bases from J, the gap between germline ends came to 11 bases. CDR3 coding DNA: TGTGCCAGCAGTTCTGGGGGGCGTACCGGGGAGCTGTTTTTT. It specifies CASSSGGRTGELFF.

Notes on this clone: The junction departs from germline at one end; a sequencing error may be responsible. V is TRBV19 and J is TRBJ1-2; D is uncertain. Germline values: CDR1 LNHDA, CDR2 SQIVND (reference sequence). The CDR3 is made up of 12 amino acids. The CDR3 region has the DNA TGTGCCAGTAGTATAGGAAATGCGACTCCGGACTTC. Translating gives CASSIGNATPDF. The complete variable domain, with remaining parts taken from reference TRBV19 and TRBJ1-2, reads DGGITQSPKYLFRKEGQNVTLSCEQNLNHDAMYWYRQDPGQGLRLIYYSQIVNDFQKGDIAEGYSVSREKKESFPLTVTSAQKNPTAFYLCASSIGNATPDFGSGTRLTVV.

The chain's CDR3 is CASSAEPRTGNEQFF. The CDR3 bases are TGTGCCAGCAGCGCTGAGCCCAGAACGGGCAATGAGCAGTTCTTC. The chain has TRBV9 and TRBJ2-1; D not certain. Trimming shortened V by 3 bases and J by 6 bases, and 16 bases separated the two germline ends. The CDR3 has 15 amino acids. Germline loops: CDR1 SGDLS, CDR2 YYNGEE.